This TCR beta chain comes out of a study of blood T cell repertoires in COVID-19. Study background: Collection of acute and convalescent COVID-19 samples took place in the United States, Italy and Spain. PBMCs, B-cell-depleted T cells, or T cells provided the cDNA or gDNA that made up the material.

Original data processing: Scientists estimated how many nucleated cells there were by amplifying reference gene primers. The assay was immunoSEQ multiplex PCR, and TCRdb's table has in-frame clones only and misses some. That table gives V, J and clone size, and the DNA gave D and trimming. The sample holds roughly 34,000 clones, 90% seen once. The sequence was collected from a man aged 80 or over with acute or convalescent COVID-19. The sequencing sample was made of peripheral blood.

The CDR3 region is CATSRDGGARAELFF. As DNA, the CDR3 is TGTGCCACCAGCAGAGATGGGGGGGCGCGTGCCGAGCTGTTTTTT. This chain joins TRBV15 and TRBJ2-2, with a tentative D call TRBD2 (7 bases). The CDR3 is 15 amino acids. Germline lookup yields CDR1 LNHNV and CDR2 YYDKDF (reference sequence). Deletions cut 0 bases from V and 11 bases from J, with 16 bases between.